The rows below give T cell receptor beta chains drawn from one sample of a study of shared clonotypes between healthy human individuals. Here immunoSEQ multiplex PCR was the method, and the copy in TCRdb shows in-frame clones only, minus some. The sample has some 1.5 million clones; 95% to 99% are singletons. Sequences were obtained from naive CD4+ T cells sorted from blood. These receptor sequences come from a man in his thirties or forties in good health. Each CDR3 is given without its conserved first and last residue.

v_gene	j_gene	CDR3aa
TRBV7-3	TRBJ2-3	ASSPGLWDTQY
TRBV19	TRBJ1-3	ASSMEPRTAGNTIY
TRBV5-1	TRBJ1-1	ASSLENGQIEAF
TRBV5-1	TRBJ2-2	ASSGVRSNTGELF
TRBV18	TRBJ2-7	ASSQTGYEQY
TRBV6-1	TRBJ2-7	ASSEARLAGVGEQY
TRBV2	TRBJ1-4	ASWGQGKTNEKLF
TRBV29-1	TRBJ1-2	SVEQGSGYT
TRBV14	TRBJ1-2	ASNTGTSGYT
TRBV10-3	TRBJ2-7	AISLQGGDEQY
TRBV14	TRBJ1-5	ATLPGQGCQPQH
TRBV9	TRBJ2-3	ASSGPGQGPLTQY
TRBV18	TRBJ2-5	ASSPLAGASETQY
TRBV5-6	TRBJ2-7	ASSLLSGSDYEQY
TRBV10-3	TRBJ1-5	AISLTGTANQPQH
TRBV7-2	TRBJ1-4	ASSLALSEKLF
TRBV10-1	TRBJ2-1	ASSDSGLDDNEQF
TRBV11-2	TRBJ1-2	ASSPSVSLYGYT
TRBV29-1	TRBJ2-7	SVAGQGPYEQY
TRBV2	TRBJ2-7	ASSEATAAFYEQY
TRBV18	TRBJ2-1	ASSPRRGNEQF
TRBV18	TRBJ2-2	ASSPRDLNTGELF
TRBV5-1	TRBJ2-1	ASSPEGLAGGPGQF
TRBV10-2	TRBJ2-1	ASSESRLAGVIEQF
TRBV27	TRBJ2-7	ASSLLGQALAGGPRENYEQY
TRBV4-3	TRBJ2-6	ASSQGLRGSGANVLT